This T cell receptor (beta chain) was obtained from a study of blood T cell repertoires in COVID-19. The CDR3 consists of 13 residues. CDR1 is WNHNN, CDR2 SYGVQD, per germline (reference sequence). V lost 3 bases and J 6 bases, leaving 9 bases between the germline ends. Profiling relied on immunoSEQ multiplex PCR, and the TCRdb table lists in-frame clones only, not all of them. The sample lists about 130,000 clones; about 88% were seen once. This TCR was sampled from a man over 45 with active COVID-19. This sequence joins TRBV10-1 and TRBJ2-1, with D uncertain. The sample comprised peripheral blood. The CDR3 nucleotides read TGCGCCAGCAGTGACCGGTTTGGCAATGAGCAGTTCTTC. It codes for CASSDRFGNEQFF.